This TCR beta chain was profiled in a study of T-cell reconstitution after alpha-beta-depleted transplantation in children. General observations from the study: Where alpha-beta T cells came from about two months after transplant was reportedly several hundred expanded graft clones.

Unique molecular identifiers featured in how the TCRbeta library was prepared. Each CDR3 protein gets one entry after TCRdb re-called the PCR reads with MiXCR. In the table there are about 70,000 distinct CDR3 sequences, 9.5% to 13% of which are singletons. This clonotype was picked up many times. Its matching antigen is unknown. Losses at the gene ends were 1 base for V and 4 bases for J; bases not matched to a gene: 2. The CDR3 contains 15 residues. The clonotype originates from a boy younger than 18 with acute myeloid leukemia, due to receive a stem cell transplant. The sequences come from PBMCs, collected before TCRalphabeta/CD19-depleted stem cell transplant. The genes are TRBV12-3 or TRBV12-4 and TRBJ2-5; 11 nucleotides agree with TRBD2. For the CDR3, the DNA is TGTGCCAGCAGTTTAGGTGGGACTAGCGGAGAGACCCAGTACTTC. Its translation is CASSLGGTSGETQYF.